This TCR beta chain derives from a study of tumor-infiltrating lymphocytes in primary liver carcinoma. The CDR3 runs to 13 residues. CDR1 and CDR2 (germline): MNHNY, SVGAGI (reference sequence). The source material, roughly 18-32 mg of unsorted bulk tissue, was used to co-extract RNA and DNA. Priming with a constant-region primer yielded TCR beta cDNA from roughly 490 ng total RNA. Modified slightly, ARM-PCR produced TCR beta libraries over three nested multiplex PCR rounds. The first two PCR rounds, roughly 9 cycles each, used TRBV1-TRBV30 forward primers and a C-beta reverse primer. Each CDR3 protein gets one entry after TCRdb re-called the multiplex PCR reads with MiXCR. The table shows approximately 190,000 distinct CDR3 sequences, with roughly 80% occurring only once. Of note for this clonotype: Germline and junction disagree at one end, which may indicate a read error.

Sequencing used tumor tissue from primary liver carcinoma. The chain recombines TRBV6-6 with TRBJ1-1, with 8 bases matching TRBD1. The TCR originated in a middle-aged man with primary liver carcinoma and hepatitis B virus infection. The CDR3 DNA sequence: TGTGTCACCAGCACAGGGGGGACTACTGAAGCTTTATTT. The encoded protein is CVTSTGGTTEALF.